What follows are 22 T cell receptor beta chains derived from one specimen sequenced in a study of siplizumab effects on memory and regulatory T cells (dated by TCRdb to between 2018 and 2021). The library came from the immunoSEQ multiplex PCR assay. The table was pulled from immuneACCESS by TCRdb, which kept in-frame rearrangements only. Such tables lose some clones; where checked, under half of the loss comes from unresolved V genes, and the rest has no known cause. This sample has some 100,000 clones in its table, and 94% of those were observed once. Over 1% of the sample goes to the ten largest clones. The sample was non-Treg CD4+ T cells sorted from blood. The cell subset or site label of this sample denotes: FACS-sorted unstimulated CD4+ non-regulatory T cells. The source is a human donor in good health.

About this clone itself: This CDR3 fails to terminate in the conserved phenylalanine or tryptophan, so it likely reflects a read error. No DNA is shown, since the ends of the CDR3 on it are uncertain; the CDR3 is the one TCRdb lists. The chain employs TRBV21-1 and TRBJ2-4. TRBV21-1 is marked as a pseudogene. The CDR3 is made up of 10 amino acids, end residues included. The CDR3 protein is CASSKAHGQY.

The genes are TRBV15 and TRBJ2-5; D unresolved. CDR3 length: 13 residues. Germline values: CDR1 LNHNV, CDR2 YYDKDF (reference sequence). V lost 5 bases and J lost 4, with 11 bases in between. The CDR3 DNA reads as TGTGCCACCAGCGGACGAACGAGAGAGACCCAGTACTTC. Translating gives CATSGRTRETQYF. The full variable domain, its missing parts supplied by reference TRBV15 and TRBJ2-5, is DAMVIQNPRYQVTQFGKPVTLSCSQTLNHNVMYWYQQKSSQAPKLLFHYYDKDFNNEADTPDNFQSRRPNTSFCFLDIRSPGLGDTAMYLCATSGRTRETQYFGPGTRLLVL.

The V gene is TRBV6-1, the J gene TRBJ2-7; D may be TRBD2 (5 bases). Germline V gene lookup returns CDR1 MNHNS and CDR2 SASEGT. The V gene lost 6 bases and the J gene lost 3 bases, with 12 bases spanning the gap. This CDR3 region has 13 residues. The CDR3 spells CASSLNRGYEQYF. CDR3 coding DNA: TGTGCCAGCAGCCTTAACCGGGGCTACGAGCAGTACTTC.

This chain joins TRBV7-3 and TRBJ2-2; 8 positions match TRBD2. J lost 7 bases, V lost 4 bases, and 11 bases had no gene match. Germline V gene lookup returns CDR1 SGHTA and CDR2 FQGTGA. The CDR3 contains 16 residues. The CDR3 DNA is TGTGCCAGCAGCTCGCCGGGGGCGGGAGGTATCGGGGAGCTGTTTTTT. It yields the protein CASSSPGAGGIGELFF.

This clone was counted between two and nine times. The genes are TRBV7-3 and TRBJ1-1; TRBD1 might be the D (6 bases). The CDR3 has 15 amino acids. Germline V gene data show CDR1 as SGHTA and CDR2 as FQGTGA. With 2 bases removed from V and 2 bases from J, the gap between germline ends came to 12 bases. This chain's CDR3 is CASSLGTNENTEAFF. The DNA of the CDR3 is TGTGCCAGCAGCTTAGGGACAAATGAAAACACTGAAGCTTTCTTT.

J is TRBJ1-2 and V is TRBV28, with unresolved D. The length of the CDR3 is 12 residues. The V gene's germline CDR1 is MDHEN and CDR2 SYDVKM. Trimming removed 11 bases at V and 5 bases at J, with 15 bases between. This CDR3 reads CAAAEVMYGYTF. As DNA, the CDR3 is TGTGCCGCCGCGGAAGTTATGTATGGCTACACCTTC.

The chain carries TRBV18 and TRBJ2-3; no definite D call. Trimming pared 1 base from V and 6 bases from J, leaving 11 bases between. The CDR3 sequence is 14 residues long. CDR1 and CDR2 from the germline V gene are KGHSH and LQKENI. CDR3 sequence: CASSPRTSDDTQYF. The CDR3 DNA follows: TGTGCCAGCTCACCACGGACCAGCGATGATACGCAGTATTTT.

The chain uses TRBV18 and TRBJ2-7; D possibly corresponds to TRBD1 (7 bases). The germline V gene encodes CDR1 KGHSH and CDR2 LQKENI. The CDR3 spans 15 residues. V lost 0 bases and J lost 3, with 12 bases in between. The CDR3 sequence is CASSPPGGTVYEQYF. The DNA of the CDR3 is TGTGCCAGCTCACCACCGGGCGGGACAGTCTACGAGCAGTACTTC.

CDR3 sequence (DNA): TGTGCCAGCAGCCCTCAGGCGGAGACCCAGTACTTC. It yields the protein CASSPQAETQYF. The chain uses TRBV21-1 and TRBJ2-5; the table gives TRBD1 as D, unverified against the DNA. TRBV21-1 is a recognized pseudogene. The CDR3 spans 12 residues.

V is TRBV7-8 and J is TRBJ2-1; tentative D call: TRBD2 (6 bases). V was pared by 5 bases and J by 3 bases, with 11 bases between. The CDR3 runs 14 residues. Germline V CDR1 and CDR2: SGHVS, FQNEAQ. The CDR3 region is CASSKGLNYNEQFF. In DNA form, the CDR3 reads TGTGCCAGCAGCAAGGGACTGAACTACAATGAGCAGTTCTTC.

The rearrangement links TRBV19 to TRBJ2-1; TRBD2 matches at 10 bases. This CDR3 region has 16 residues. The ends lost 5 bases at V and 6 bases at J; junction bases unmatched: 10. Germline V gene lookup returns CDR1 LNHDA and CDR2 SQIVND (reference sequence). CDR3: CASSLSSGSAPNEQFF. As DNA, the CDR3 is TGTGCCAGTAGTCTTTCTAGCGGGAGTGCCCCCAATGAGCAGTTCTTC.

The chain carries TRBV5-1 and TRBJ1-5, with no clear D. With 4 bases removed from V and 3 bases from J, the gap between germline ends came to 8 bases. This CDR3 is built from 13 residues. Germline V CDR1 and CDR2: SGHRS, YFSETQ. The CDR3 reads CASSIGINQPQHF. The CDR3 DNA reads TGCGCCAGCAGCATCGGGATCAATCAGCCCCAGCATTTT. The full variable domain, rest sourced from reference TRBV5-1 and TRBJ1-5, is KAGVTQTPRYLIKTRGQQVTLSCSPISGHRSVSWYQQTPGQGLQFLFEYFSETQRNKGNFPGRFSGRQFSNSRSEMNVSTLELGDSALYLCASSIGINQPQHFGDGTRLSIL.

The chain employs TRBV29-1 and TRBJ2-5; no definite D call. This CDR3 spans 9 amino acids. The germline V gene has CDR1 SQVTM and CDR2 ANQGSEA. Trimming removed 6 bases at V and 4 bases at J, with 3 bases between. This chain's CDR3 is CSVGETQYF. The CDR3 nucleotides are TGCAGCGTGGGAGAGACCCAGTACTTC.

The rearrangement joins TRBV4-1 to TRBJ2-7; D might be TRBD1 (7 bases). There are 16 residues in the CDR3. The germline gives CDR1 MGHRA, CDR2 YSYEKL. The V and J ends lost 0 bases and 4 bases respectively, with 16 bases between them. CDR3 protein: CASSQDFRGRLYEQYF. In DNA, the CDR3 is TGCGCCAGCAGCCAAGATTTCAGGGGGAGGCTATACGAGCAGTACTTC.

The chain has TRBV7-9 and TRBJ2-2; D not certain. There are 16 residues in the CDR3. Germline CDR1 and CDR2: SEHNR and FQNEAQ (reference sequence). Between the trimmed V and J ends, which lost 2 bases and 3 bases, there was a span of 13 bases. The DNA of the CDR3 is TGTGCCAGCAGCTTATTCGGCCCAGTTGACACCGGGGAGCTGTTTTTT. It is translated as CASSLFGPVDTGELFF.

The chain links TRBV6-6 to TRBJ2-3; D remains unclear. Deletions cut 5 bases from V and 0 bases from J, with 6 bases between. The CDR3 extends over 13 amino acids. CDR1 is MNHNY and CDR2 is SVGAGI in the germline V gene (reference sequence). This CDR3 reads CASSRGSTDTQYF. The CDR3 nucleotides are TGTGCCAGCAGTCGCGGTAGCACAGATACGCAGTATTTT.

This sequence joins TRBV5-6 and TRBJ2-1; tentatively, D is TRBD2 (6 bases). Germline V gene sequence: CDR1 SGHDT, CDR2 YYEEEE. This CDR3 has 13 amino acids. Trimming shortened V by 4 bases and J by 6 bases, and 11 bases separated the two germline ends. The CDR3 protein is CASSPLGLNEQFF. CDR3 DNA: TGTGCCAGCAGCCCCCTGGGACTCAATGAGCAGTTCTTC.

The V call is TRBV5-6, the J call TRBJ2-7; TRBD2 matches at 7 bases. Germline-derived CDR1 and CDR2 are SGHDT and YYEEEE. This CDR3 comprises 12 residues. Trimming removed 4 bases from V and 6 bases from J; junction bases left unmatched: 4. CDR3 sequence reads: CASSPPGGEQYF. The CDR3, as DNA: TGTGCCAGCAGCCCCCCGGGGGGCGAGCAGTACTTC. Full variable domain (rest looked up from reference TRBV5-6 and TRBJ2-7): DAGVTQSPTHLIKTRGQQVTLRCSPKSGHDTVSWYQQALGQGPQFIFQYYEEEERQRGNFPDRFSGHQFPNYSSELNVNALLLGDSALYLCASSPPGGEQYFGPGTRLTVT.

The J gene is TRBJ2-7, the V gene TRBV6-5; 11 positions match TRBD2. The V gene end was trimmed by 6 bases and the J gene end by 7 bases; junction bases not matched to a gene: 5. Germline CDR1 is MNHEY and CDR2 is SVGAGI. This CDR3 region has 13 residues. In nucleotides, the CDR3 is TGTGCCAGCAGGCTAGCGGGAGGACCGGAGCAGTACTTC. This translates into CASRLAGGPEQYF.

The chain links TRBV18 to TRBJ1-5; D is possibly TRBD1 (5 bases). The ends were cut back, 3 bases at V and 4 bases at J, with 10 bases in the middle. The germline gives CDR1 KGHSH, CDR2 LQKENI. The CDR3 contains 14 residues. The CDR3 sequence: CASSPNSGNQPQHF. The CDR3 DNA is TGTGCCAGCTCACCGAATTCAGGGAATCAGCCCCAGCATTTT.

CDR3 sequence (DNA): TGTGCCAGCAGCTTAGATTTCCAGACCAGAAACACCATATATTTT. Amino acid sequence: CASSLDFQTRNTIYF. The chain recombines TRBV11-2 with TRBJ1-3; no clear D gene. The germline V gene has CDR1 SGHAT and CDR2 FQNNGV. This CDR3 spans 15 amino acids. V lost 0 bases and J lost 5, with 11 bases in between.

The rearrangement joins TRBV30 to TRBJ2-2; TRBD2 aligns across 9 bases. CDR1 is GTSNPN and CDR2 is SVGIG in the germline V gene (reference sequence). The CDR3 sequence is 14 residues long. J was trimmed by 6 bases and V by 5 bases; bases with no gene match: 7. Here the CDR3 reads CAWVAGVGSGELFF. The CDR3 DNA reads as TGTGCCTGGGTAGCGGGAGTGGGATCCGGGGAGCTGTTTTTT. The variable domain in full, completed from reference TRBV30 and TRBJ2-2, reads SQTIHQWPATLVQPVGSPLSLECTVEGTSNPNLYWYRQAAGRGLQLLFYSVGIGQISSEVPQNLSASRPQDRQFILSSKKLLLSDSGFYLCAWVAGVGSGELFFGEGSRLTVL.